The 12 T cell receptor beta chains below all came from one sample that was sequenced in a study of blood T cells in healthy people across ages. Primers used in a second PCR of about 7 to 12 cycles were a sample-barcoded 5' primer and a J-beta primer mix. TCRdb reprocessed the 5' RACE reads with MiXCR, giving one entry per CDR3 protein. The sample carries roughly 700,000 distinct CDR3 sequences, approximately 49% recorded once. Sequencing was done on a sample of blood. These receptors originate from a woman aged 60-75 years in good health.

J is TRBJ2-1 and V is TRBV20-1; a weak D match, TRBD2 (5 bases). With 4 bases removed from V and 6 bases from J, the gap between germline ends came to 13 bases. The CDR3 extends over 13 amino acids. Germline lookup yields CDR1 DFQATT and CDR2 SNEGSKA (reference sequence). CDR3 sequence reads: CSATSGLLNEQFF. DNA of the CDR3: TGCAGTGCTACGTCTGGACTGCTCAATGAGCAGTTCTTC.

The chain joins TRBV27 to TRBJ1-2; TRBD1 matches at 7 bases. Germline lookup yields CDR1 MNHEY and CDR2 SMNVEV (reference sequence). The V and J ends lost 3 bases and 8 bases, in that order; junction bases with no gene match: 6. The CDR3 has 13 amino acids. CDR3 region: CASSLLTGDGYTF. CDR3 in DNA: TGTGCCAGCAGTTTGCTCACAGGGGACGGCTACACCTTC.

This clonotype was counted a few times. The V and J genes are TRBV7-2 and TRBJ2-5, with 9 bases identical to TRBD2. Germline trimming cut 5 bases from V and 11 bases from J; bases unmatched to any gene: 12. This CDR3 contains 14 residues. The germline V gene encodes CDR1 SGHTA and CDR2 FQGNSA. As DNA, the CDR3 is TGTGCCAGCAGCCGAGGGGCTAGCGGGAACCAGCAGTACTTC. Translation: CASSRGASGNQQYF.

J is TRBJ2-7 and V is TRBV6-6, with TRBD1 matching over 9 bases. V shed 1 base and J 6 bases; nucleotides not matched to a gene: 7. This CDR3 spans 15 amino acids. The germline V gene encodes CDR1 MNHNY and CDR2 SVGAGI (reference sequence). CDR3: CASSYLGQGRGEQYF. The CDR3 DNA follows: TGTGCCAGCAGTTACTTGGGACAGGGTAGAGGCGAGCAGTACTTC.

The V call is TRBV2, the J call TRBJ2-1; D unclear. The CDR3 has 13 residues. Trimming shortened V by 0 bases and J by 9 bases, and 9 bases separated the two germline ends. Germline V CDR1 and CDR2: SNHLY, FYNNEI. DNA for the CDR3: TGTGCCAGCAGTGAAGCGCCGGTGGCTGAGCAGTTCTTC. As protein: CASSEAPVAEQFF. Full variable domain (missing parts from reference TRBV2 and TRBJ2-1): EPEVTQTPSHQVTQMGQEVILRCVPISNHLYFYWYRQILGQKVEFLVSFYNNEISEKSEIFDDQFSVERPDGSNFTLKIRSTKLEDSAMYFCASSEAPVAEQFFGPGTRLTVL.

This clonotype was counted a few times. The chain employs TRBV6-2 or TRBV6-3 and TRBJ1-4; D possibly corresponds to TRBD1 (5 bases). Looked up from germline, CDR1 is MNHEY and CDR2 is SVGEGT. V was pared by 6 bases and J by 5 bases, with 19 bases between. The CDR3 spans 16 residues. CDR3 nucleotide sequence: TGTGCCAGCAGACGGGGGACCGACGGAAGGAATGAAAAACTGTTTTTT. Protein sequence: CASRRGTDGRNEKLFF.

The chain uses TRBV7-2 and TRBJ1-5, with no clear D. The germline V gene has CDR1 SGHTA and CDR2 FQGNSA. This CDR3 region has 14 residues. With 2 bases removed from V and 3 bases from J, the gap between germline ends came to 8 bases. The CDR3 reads CASSLRQHNQPQHF. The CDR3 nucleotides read TGTGCCAGCAGCTTACGGCAGCACAATCAGCCCCAGCATTTT.

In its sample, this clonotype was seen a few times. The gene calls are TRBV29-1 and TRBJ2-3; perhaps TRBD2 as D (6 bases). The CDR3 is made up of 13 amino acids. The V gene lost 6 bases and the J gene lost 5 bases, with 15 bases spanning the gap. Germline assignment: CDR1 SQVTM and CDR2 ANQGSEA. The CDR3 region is CSVSGGAVDTQYF. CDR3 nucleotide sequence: TGCAGCGTGAGTGGCGGGGCGGTAGATACGCAGTATTTT.

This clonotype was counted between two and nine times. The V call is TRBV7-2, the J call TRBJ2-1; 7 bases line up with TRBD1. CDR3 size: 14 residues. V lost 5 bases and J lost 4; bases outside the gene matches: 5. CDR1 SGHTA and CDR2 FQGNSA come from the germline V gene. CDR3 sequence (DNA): TGTGCCAGCAGCATAGGACAGGTATACAATGAGCAGTTCTTC. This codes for CASSIGQVYNEQFF. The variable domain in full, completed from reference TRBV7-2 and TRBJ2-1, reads GAGVSQSPSNKVTEKGKDVELRCDPISGHTALYWYRQSLGQGLEFLIYFQGNSAPDKSGLPSDRFSAERTGGSVSTLTIQRTQQEDSAVYLCASSIGQVYNEQFFGPGTRLTVL.

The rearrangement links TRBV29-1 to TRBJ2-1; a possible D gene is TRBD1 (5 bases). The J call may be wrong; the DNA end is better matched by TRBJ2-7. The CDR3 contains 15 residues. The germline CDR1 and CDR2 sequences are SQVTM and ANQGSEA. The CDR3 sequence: CSVDGPVGHYNEQYF. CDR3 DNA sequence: TGCAGCGTTGACGGGCCTGTGGGGCATTACAATGAGCAGTACTTC.

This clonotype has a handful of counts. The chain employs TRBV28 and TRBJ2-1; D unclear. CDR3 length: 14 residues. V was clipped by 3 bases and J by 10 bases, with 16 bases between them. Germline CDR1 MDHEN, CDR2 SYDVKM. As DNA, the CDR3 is TGTGCCAGCAGTTTGCTTTGGGTTTCGACCGAGCAGTTCTTC. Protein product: CASSLLWVSTEQFF.

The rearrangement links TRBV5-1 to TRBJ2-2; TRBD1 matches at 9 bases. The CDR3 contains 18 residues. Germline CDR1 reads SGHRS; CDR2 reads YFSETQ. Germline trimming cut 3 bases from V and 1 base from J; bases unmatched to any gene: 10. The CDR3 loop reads CASSSGQGRLMNTGELFF. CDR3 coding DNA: TGCGCCAGCAGCTCCGGACAGGGGCGACTGATGAACACCGGGGAGCTGTTTTTT.